This T cell receptor (beta chain) was documented in a study of blood T cell repertoires in COVID-19. The protocol was immunoSEQ multiplex PCR, while the TCRdb copy is restricted to in-frame clones and leaves out a portion. The sample holds about 110,000 clones, 70% to 90% seen once. The CDR3 is 17 residues long. Germline CDR1 SNHLY, CDR2 FYNNEI. Trimming took off 6 bases at V and 8 bases at J, with 25 bases between the two ends. The chain recombines TRBV2 with TRBJ1-4, with D maybe TRBD1 (6 bases). This TCR was recovered from a woman in her fifties or sixties with acute or convalescent COVID-19. The sample was peripheral blood. In DNA form, the CDR3 reads TGTGCCAGCAGCGCTGACAGGCTCGGGTTAGGGGAAGAAAAACTGTTTTTT. Protein sequence: CASSADRLGLGEEKLFF.